This TCR beta chain was identified in a study of cytomegalovirus exposure and HLA in healthy donors. General study findings and limits: That first-cohort TCR clusters tended to co-occur in the approximately 120 validation repertoires was found in a later analysis.

The J segment lost 1 base and the V segment lost 6 bases, leaving 20 bases of the junction unmatched. Germline lookup yields CDR1 MDHEN and CDR2 SYDVKM. This CDR3 has 20 residues. Here immunoSEQ multiplex PCR was the method, and the copy in TCRdb shows in-frame clones only, minus some. The data show fewer than 200,000 clones, 85% seen once. A note on this clone: Its antigen is unidentified.

The sample consisted of PBMCs. This clonotype was sampled from a man between 18 and 35 years old in good health and CMV-seropositive. The rearrangement joins TRBV28 to TRBJ2-4; 8 bases agree with TRBD1. CDR3 in DNA: TGTGCCAGCAGCCCCCTCTTGGGACAGGAATTAGGCTGGGCCAAAAACATTCAGTACTTC. This gives the protein CASSPLLGQELGWAKNIQYF.